One and the same sample provided the 14 T cell receptor beta chains below, sequenced in a study of beta chain features in type 1 diabetes. The whole isolated RNA underwent reverse transcription, so sequencing captured expressed TCRB transcripts. Sequenced by immunoSEQ multiplex PCR; TCRdb stores in-frame clones only, minus some. The data show about 710,000 clones, over 12% seen once. Study outcomes and limitations: Type 1 diabetes patients showed a moderate but significant shortening of TCRB CDR3s in all four CD4+ subsets.

No antigen has been assigned to these receptors. Sequenced: naive CD4+ T cells from blood. The receptors shown here come from a young man with type 1 diabetes.

The rearrangement links TRBV5-5 to TRBJ2-5; D may be TRBD1 (6 bases). Deletions cut 1 base from V and 4 bases from J, with 14 bases between. This CDR3 comprises 15 residues. CDR1 is SGHKS, CDR2 YYEKEE, per germline (reference sequence). CDR3 sequence (DNA): TGTGCCAGCAGCTTGAATACAGGGTTTACAGAGACCCAGTACTTC. As protein: CASSLNTGFTETQYF.

This clone was found a few times. In the same sample, other DNA sequences code for this CDR3. In nucleotides, the CDR3 is TGTGCCAGCAGCTTAACGGGGCCGAACACCGGGGAGCTGTTTTTT. It specifies CASSLTGPNTGELFF. This chain joins TRBV6-5 and TRBJ2-2, with D tentatively TRBD1 or TRBD2 (5 bases each). Trimming left V 6 bases short and J 0 bases short, with 11 bases between. CDR3 length: 15 residues. Germline V CDR1 and CDR2: MNHEY, SVGAGI.

The gene calls are TRBV5-1 and TRBJ2-7, with TRBD1 matching over 7 bases. This CDR3 has 14 residues. CDR1 SGHRS and CDR2 YFSETQ come from the germline V gene. Trimming removed 4 bases from V and 6 bases from J; junction bases left unmatched: 10. The CDR3 bases are TGCGCCAGCAGCAACGACAGGGAAGGAAGCGAGCAGTACTTC. This encodes CASSNDREGSEQYF.

This clone has only a few counts. The CDR3 DNA sequence: TGTGCCAGCAGCCGTCCGGACAGGAGCAGCGGCTATGGCTACACCTTC. It is translated as CASSRPDRSSGYGYTF. The chain recombines TRBV5-6 with TRBJ1-2; 7 bases are shared with TRBD1. CDR3 length: 16 amino acids. V was clipped by 4 bases and J by 4 bases; unmatched bases: 13. Germline loops: CDR1 SGHDT, CDR2 YYEEEE.

V is TRBV28 and J is TRBJ1-4; TRBD1 matches at 10 bases. V was pared by 5 bases and J by 8 bases, with 8 bases of the junction left unmatched. This CDR3 contains 15 residues. The germline V gene encodes CDR1 MDHEN and CDR2 SYDVKM. The CDR3 sequence: CASSPGDRGWEKLFF. For the CDR3, the DNA is TGTGCCAGCAGTCCCGGGGACAGGGGCTGGGAAAAACTGTTTTTT.

This chain uses TRBV18 with TRBJ1-5; D might be TRBD1 (5 bases). Trimming shortened V by 6 bases and J by 8 bases, and 20 bases separated the two germline ends. The CDR3 covers 15 residues. Germline V gene sequence: CDR1 KGHSH, CDR2 LQKENI. The CDR3 region has the DNA TGTGCCAGCTCTCCGCCTGGGACGGCTCTTGAGCCCCAGCATTTT. It encodes CASSPPGTALEPQHF.

This clone was seen a few times. The rearrangement joins TRBV5-1 to TRBJ2-3; TRBD1 aligns across 7 bases. The germline CDR1 and CDR2 sequences are SGHRS and YFSETQ. The CDR3 is 15 residues long. The V and J ends lost 4 bases and 1 base, in that order; junction bases with no gene match: 6. This chain's CDR3 is CASSPRQGGTDTQYF. The CDR3 coding sequence is TGCGCCAGCAGCCCTAGACAGGGAGGCACAGATACGCAGTATTTT.

The chain uses TRBV4-3 and TRBJ2-1, with 8 bases matching TRBD1. The trim removed 2 bases at V and 7 bases at J, leaving 10 bases unmatched. There are 16 residues in the CDR3. The V gene's germline CDR1 is LGHNA and CDR2 YSLEER. The CDR3 region has the DNA TGCGCCAGCAGCCAACTCAGAGGACAGGGATTTAATGAGCAGTTCTTC. Translating it yields CASSQLRGQGFNEQFF.

This clone showed up just a few times. The V and J genes are TRBV15 and TRBJ2-3, with D uncertain. The CDR3 extends over 15 amino acids. CDR1 and CDR2 from the germline V gene are LNHNV and YYDKDF (reference sequence). V lost 3 bases, J lost 2 bases, and 12 bases lay in between. The DNA for the CDR3 is TGTGCCACCAGCAGGGCCCCTCGGCTCACAGATACGCAGTATTTT. This sequence encodes CATSRAPRLTDTQYF.

V is TRBV7-9 and J is TRBJ1-1; D uncertain. The CDR3 totals 14 residues. Trimming took off 1 base at V and 1 base at J, with 7 bases between the two ends. CDR1 is SEHNR and CDR2 is FQNEAQ in the germline V gene (reference sequence). The CDR3, as DNA: TGTGCCAGCAGCTTAGAGGGCCCGAACACTGAAGCTTTCTTT. As protein: CASSLEGPNTEAFF.

The chain joins TRBV19 to TRBJ2-6; D perhaps matches TRBD1 (5 bases). V lost 3 bases, J lost 0 bases, and 15 bases lay in between. The CDR3 sequence is 18 residues long. Germline-derived CDR1 and CDR2 are LNHDA and SQIVND (reference sequence). CDR3 sequence: CASSIRQRLYSGANVLTF. CDR3 nucleotides: TGTGCCAGTAGTATTCGACAGCGACTGTACTCTGGGGCCAACGTCCTGACTTTC.

This clone was counted between two and nine times. CDR3 residues: CASSPRTASSYEQYF. As DNA, the CDR3 is TGTGCCAGCAGCCCCCGGACAGCTTCCTCCTACGAGCAGTACTTC. The chain is built from TRBV9 and TRBJ2-7; tentative D call: TRBD1 (6 bases). CDR1 and CDR2 from the germline V gene are SGDLS and YYNGEE. CDR3 size: 15 residues. Trimming pared 4 bases from V and 0 bases from J, leaving 14 bases between.

With respect to this clone: No DNA is shown, since the ends of the CDR3 on it are uncertain; the CDR3 is the one TCRdb lists. The rearrangement links TRBV7-9 to TRBJ2-3. The germline V gene encodes CDR1 SEHNR and CDR2 FQNEAQ (reference sequence). Both ends counted, the CDR3 spans 16 residues. This chain's CDR3 is CASSFGNGASTDTQYF.

This sequence joins TRBV25-1 and TRBJ2-1, with 7 bases fitting TRBD1. Trimming removed 3 bases from V and 9 bases from J; junction bases left unmatched: 17. The V gene's germline CDR1 is MGHDK and CDR2 SYGVNS. This CDR3 region has 17 residues. CDR3 sequence (DNA): TGTGCCAGCAGTGACATACCATTAGGGACAGTCGCCGGTGAGCAGTTCTTC. Encoded protein: CASSDIPLGTVAGEQFF.